These 30 T cell receptor beta chains originate from one sample sequenced in a study of blood T cell repertoires in COVID-19. TCRdb's table, derived via immunoSEQ multiplex PCR, lists solely in-frame clones and lacks some. The sample has 200,000 to 250,000 clones; 65% to 85% are singletons. Sequences were obtained from peripheral blood. These receptors all stem from a woman aged 25-40 years with COVID-19, enrolled during active disease.

The J gene is TRBJ1-2, the V gene TRBV19, with TRBD1 as a possible D gene (5 bases). CDR1 is LNHDA, CDR2 SQIVND, per germline (reference sequence). This CDR3 is 14 amino acids long. Trimming stripped 5 bases from V and 8 bases from J, with 18 bases between. The CDR3 coding sequence is TGTGCCAGTAGTCCATTAACAGGAGTCAGGGGCTACACCTTC. Translation: CASSPLTGVRGYTF.

The V call is TRBV11-2, the J call TRBJ2-1, with D unresolved. Germline V gene data show CDR1 as SGHAT and CDR2 as FQNNGV. This CDR3 is built from 13 residues. Trimming left V 3 bases short and J 8 bases short, with 11 bases between. CDR3 sequence reads: CASSFTRRDEQFF. CDR3 nucleotides: TGTGCCAGCAGCTTTACCCGCCGGGATGAGCAGTTCTTC.

This clone was counted once. The chain links TRBV5-6 to TRBJ1-2; 7 bases align to TRBD1. Per the germline V gene, CDR1 is SGHDT and CDR2 is YYEEEE. J was trimmed by 2 bases and V by 0 bases; bases with no gene match: 4. The CDR3 spans 15 residues. DNA for the CDR3: TGTGCCAGCAGCTTGGAGGGGGCGGGGAACTATGGCTACACCTTC. Translation: CASSLEGAGNYGYTF.

The CDR3 DNA is TGTGCCATCAGTGAAGGCGGGAGGGCTATTCAAGAGACCCAGTACTTC. Translated, it gives CAISEGGRAIQETQYF. The chain couples TRBV10-3 to TRBJ2-5, with 9 bases aligning to TRBD2. Looked up from germline, CDR1 is ENHRY and CDR2 is SYGVKD. Germline trimming cut 3 bases from V and 2 bases from J; bases unmatched to any gene: 7. The CDR3 is 16 amino acids.

The V gene is TRBV28, the J gene TRBJ2-5, with D perhaps TRBD2 (7 bases). CDR3 length: 14 residues. V was shortened by 4 bases and J by 1 base, with 10 bases between the two germline ends. Germline CDR1 is MDHEN and CDR2 is SYDVKM. CDR3 DNA: TGTGCCAGCAGTTATAGGGGGGGCCAAGAGACCCAGTACTTC. Translating gives CASSYRGGQETQYF.

The V gene is TRBV7-6, the J gene TRBJ2-7, with D perhaps matching TRBD2 (6 bases). The CDR3 totals 14 residues. CDR1 is SGHVS, CDR2 FNYEAQ, per germline. V lost 5 bases to trimming and J lost 2 bases, with 13 bases between them. The CDR3 region is CASSRGTDPYEQYF. The CDR3 region has the DNA TGTGCCAGCAGCCGCGGGACGGATCCCTACGAGCAGTACTTC.

On this clone: This sample includes further DNA sequences coding for the same CDR3. The V gene is TRBV18, the J gene TRBJ2-7, with 13 bases identical to TRBD2. CDR3 size: 16 residues. The V gene end was trimmed by 2 bases and the J gene end by 1 base; junction bases not matched to a gene: 2. Germline values: CDR1 KGHSH, CDR2 LQKENI. The CDR3 sequence is CASSPGLAGVSYEQYF. The CDR3 DNA is TGTGCCAGCTCACCAGGACTAGCGGGAGTGTCCTACGAGCAGTACTTC. Full variable domain (rest looked up from reference TRBV18 and TRBJ2-7): NAGVMQNPRHLVRRRGQEARLRCSPMKGHSHVYWYRQLPEEGLKFMVYLQKENIIDESGMPKERFSAEFPKEGPSILRIQQVVRGDSAAYFCASSPGLAGVSYEQYFGPGTRLTVT.

This clone appeared once. This chain joins TRBV14 and TRBJ2-1, with D hard to call. The V end was cut by 1 base, the J end by 4 bases, with 8 bases between. Germline CDR1 is SGHDN and CDR2 is FVKESK. CDR3 length: 14 amino acids. CDR3 protein: CASSQVTVYNEQFF. The CDR3 DNA sequence: TGTGCCAGCAGCCAAGTCACGGTATACAATGAGCAGTTCTTC.

This clone has just a few counts. The rearrangement joins TRBV5-6 to TRBJ2-3; weak D call: TRBD1 (6 bases). This CDR3 is 16 amino acids long. The V end was cut by 0 bases, the J end by 5 bases, with 16 bases between. CDR1 is SGHDT and CDR2 is YYEEEE in the germline V gene. CDR3 nucleotides: TGTGCCAGCAGCTTGGAGGGCTTGCTAGGGGGAGATACGCAGTATTTT. Amino acids: CASSLEGLLGGDTQYF.

This chain connects TRBV6-5 to TRBJ1-5, with a possible D match to TRBD1 (5 bases). The length of the CDR3 is 13 residues. V dropped 6 bases and J dropped 1 base, with 7 bases sitting between them. Germline CDR1 and CDR2: MNHEY and SVGAGI. CDR3 region: CASREGSNQPQHF. The CDR3 nucleotides read TGTGCCAGCAGGGAGGGGAGCAATCAGCCCCAGCATTTT.

The chain uses TRBV4-3 and TRBJ2-7; D is perhaps TRBD2 (7 bases). CDR3 length: 16 amino acids. Germline lookup yields CDR1 LGHNA and CDR2 YSLEER. V was cut by 0 bases and J by 4 bases, with 16 bases left in between. This CDR3 reads CASSQDRSGGQYEQYF. The CDR3 bases are TGCGCCAGCAGCCAAGACCGCTCGGGGGGCCAATACGAGCAGTACTTC.

This rearrangement joins TRBV13 to TRBJ1-1, with TRBD1 identical over 9 bases. The CDR3 is made up of 14 amino acids. Germline V gene lookup returns CDR1 PRHDT and CDR2 FYEKMQ (reference sequence). The J segment lost 5 bases and the V segment lost 3 bases, leaving 4 bases of the junction unmatched. The CDR3 sequence is CASSLGQGTTEAFF. The CDR3 DNA is TGTGCCAGCAGCTTGGGACAGGGAACGACTGAAGCTTTCTTT.

The V call is TRBV2, the J call TRBJ1-1; the D is unclear. The germline V gene has CDR1 SNHLY and CDR2 FYNNEI. The ends were cut back, 5 bases at V and 1 base at J, with 8 bases in the middle. This CDR3 is 13 amino acids long. CDR3 bases: TGTGCCAGCAGTCTCACAGCGAACACTGAAGCTTTCTTT. Its protein product is CASSLTANTEAFF.

In this sample, this clone turned up a few times. The V gene is TRBV28, the J gene TRBJ2-7, with D unclear. The CDR3 is 13 residues long. Trimming shortened V by 3 bases and J by 0 bases, and 6 bases separated the two germline ends. CDR1 MDHEN and CDR2 SYDVKM come from the germline V gene. For the CDR3, the DNA is TGTGCCAGCAGTTTCTTGTCCTCCTACGAGCAGTACTTC. This sequence encodes CASSFLSSYEQYF.

The rearrangement links TRBV28 to TRBJ1-3; 10 bases align to TRBD1. CDR3 length: 16 amino acids. Germline CDR1 and CDR2: MDHEN and SYDVKM. V was clipped by 6 bases and J by 4 bases; unmatched bases: 9. The CDR3 nucleotides are TGTGCCAGCAGGCATGGGACAGGGGAGAGGGGAAACACCATATATTTT. This encodes CASRHGTGERGNTIYF.

This clone has only a few counts. J is TRBJ1-5 and V is TRBV3-1 (or the pseudogene TRBV3-2); 9 positions match TRBD1. The V gene's germline CDR1 is LGHDT and CDR2 YNNKEL (reference sequence). The V and J ends lost 1 base and 7 bases, in that order; junction bases with no gene match: 2. The CDR3 has 14 residues. DNA for the CDR3: TGTGCCAGCAGCCAAGGGACAGGGGAACAGCCCCAGCATTTT. It codes for CASSQGTGEQPQHF.

This chain joins TRBV28 and TRBJ2-7; TRBD1 matches at 8 bases. This CDR3 has 13 residues. After removal of 8 bases from V and 2 bases from J, the junction contained 5 bases not matched to a gene. Germline CDR1 MDHEN, CDR2 SYDVKM. The CDR3 DNA reads TGTGCCAGCGGACGACAGGGGACCTACGAGCAGTACTTC. It specifies CASGRQGTYEQYF.

This clone was detected once. The chain employs TRBV7-7 and TRBJ2-1; 13 nucleotides agree with TRBD2. The CDR3 has 16 residues. In germline, CDR1 is SSHAT, CDR2 FNYEAQ (reference sequence). J was trimmed by 6 bases and V by 1 base; bases with no gene match: 3. The DNA of the CDR3 is TGTGCCAGCAGCTTAGGGACTAGCGGGAGTCCCAATGAGCAGTTCTTC. Its protein is CASSLGTSGSPNEQFF.

The chain uses TRBV11-2 and TRBJ1-4, with a possible D match to TRBD1 (6 bases). Germline CDR1 SGHAT, CDR2 FQNNGV. CDR3 length equals 14 residues. The germline V and J ends were trimmed by 1 base and 7 bases, with 10 bases remaining between them. In DNA, the CDR3 is TGTGCCAGCAGCTTAGCAGGGGCGAGTGAAAAACTGTTTTTT. It translates to CASSLAGASEKLFF.

The V and J genes are TRBV14 and TRBJ2-7; tentatively, D is TRBD2 (5 bases). Germline V gene lookup returns CDR1 SGHDN and CDR2 FVKESK. CDR3 length: 14 residues. The V gene lost 4 bases and the J gene lost 3 bases, with 13 bases spanning the gap. The CDR3 region has the DNA TGTGCCAGCAGCCTGGCGGGCAGGAACTACGAGCAGTACTTC. Residues: CASSLAGRNYEQYF. The whole variable domain, filled in from reference TRBV14 and TRBJ2-7, reads EAGVTQFPSHSVIEKGQTVTLRCDPISGHDNLYWYRRVMGKEIKFLLHFVKESKQDESGMPNNRFLAERTGGTYSTLKVQPAELEDSGVYFCASSLAGRNYEQYFGPGTRLTVT.

The chain combines TRBV25-1 with TRBJ2-7; 7 bases agree with TRBD1. The V and J ends lost 2 bases and 5 bases, in that order; junction bases with no gene match: 15. The CDR3 extends over 17 amino acids. Germline CDR1 MGHDK, CDR2 SYGVNS. The CDR3 loop is CASSEDRDPGTPHEQYF. The CDR3 DNA follows: TGTGCCAGCAGTGAAGACAGGGACCCGGGCACCCCCCACGAGCAGTACTTC.

The rearrangement joins TRBV6-6 to TRBJ1-5, with D unclear. CDR1 and CDR2 from the germline V gene are MNHNY and SVGAGI (reference sequence). Trimming cost V 7 bases and J 4 bases, with 11 bases left between them. This CDR3 spans 13 amino acids. DNA of the CDR3: TGTGCCAGCACCCGACTGGAAAATCAGCCCCAGCATTTT. Residues: CASTRLENQPQHF.

J is TRBJ1-6 and V is TRBV7-2; D unclear. The CDR3 has 14 amino acids. Between the trimmed V and J ends, which lost 5 bases and 9 bases, there was a span of 14 bases. The V gene's germline CDR1 is SGHTA and CDR2 FQGNSA. In DNA, the CDR3 is TGTGCCAGCAGCCCCGTAGTGAATGGTTCACCCCTCCACTTT. Its protein is CASSPVVNGSPLHF.

This clone was detected only once. The V call is TRBV4-3, the J call TRBJ1-2; 10 nucleotides match TRBD1. Germline V CDR1 and CDR2: LGHNA, YSLEER. After removal of 4 bases from V and 2 bases from J, the junction contained 4 bases not matched to a gene. The CDR3 length is 15 residues. The DNA of the CDR3 is TGCGCCAGCAGCCGGCGACAGGGGGCGAACTATGGCTACACCTTC. Translated: CASSRRQGANYGYTF.

The count of this clone is one. The chain's CDR3 is CASSFVSSTDTQYF. CDR3 coding DNA: TGTGCCAGCAGCTTTGTAAGCAGCACAGATACGCAGTATTTT. J is TRBJ2-3 and V is TRBV7-2; D unclear. Germline CDR1 reads SGHTA; CDR2 reads FQGNSA. With 3 bases removed from V and 0 bases from J, the gap between germline ends came to 7 bases. The CDR3 consists of 14 residues.

J is TRBJ1-5 and V is TRBV6-4, with D unclear. Trimming cost V 11 bases and J 0 bases, with 17 bases left between them. Germline V gene data show CDR1 as MRHNA and CDR2 as SNTAGT. There are 15 residues in the CDR3. CDR3 loop: CADPAVVYSNQPQHF. CDR3 nucleotide sequence: TGTGCCGATCCCGCGGTCGTTTATAGCAATCAGCCCCAGCATTTT.

The J gene is TRBJ1-6, the V gene TRBV27; 8 bases agree with TRBD1. The CDR3 totals 14 residues. CDR1 is MNHEY, CDR2 SMNVEV, per germline (reference sequence). Losses at the gene ends were 5 bases for V and 6 bases for J; bases not matched to a gene: 3. In nucleotides, the CDR3 is TGTGCCAGCAGTGACAGGGGTTTTAATTCACCCCTCCACTTT. Protein: CASSDRGFNSPLHF.

This sequence joins TRBV5-5 and TRBJ2-1, with 9 bases lining up with TRBD2. This CDR3 is built from 15 residues. CDR1 SGHKS and CDR2 YYEKEE come from the germline V gene (reference sequence). J gave up 4 bases and V 4 bases, and 6 bases lay outside the gene matches. The CDR3 here is CASSAGLALYNEQFF. The CDR3 DNA sequence: TGTGCCAGCAGCGCAGGACTAGCGTTGTACAATGAGCAGTTCTTC.

This clone was seen once. V gene TRBV4-3 combines with J gene TRBJ2-3; D possibly corresponds to TRBD2 (5 bases). Deletions cut 1 base from V and 0 bases from J, with 14 bases between. CDR1 and CDR2 from the germline V gene are LGHNA and YSLEER. The length of the CDR3 is 17 residues. The CDR3, as DNA: TGCGCCAGCAGCCAAGTAGAGGGCGGTTTAAGCACAGATACGCAGTATTTT. This gives the protein CASSQVEGGLSTDTQYF.

This clone was seen a handful of times. The chain carries TRBV21-1 and TRBJ1-1; no check of the table's D call, TRBD1, against the DNA was made. TRBV21-1 is a recognized pseudogene. CDR3 size: 15 residues. The CDR3 region is CASSSPDIMNTEAFF. CDR3 DNA sequence: TGTGCCAGCAGCAGCCCGGACATAATGAACACTGAAGCTTTCTTT.